Below, 21 T cell receptor beta chains from the same sample are listed, as sequenced in a study of cytomegalovirus exposure and HLA in healthy donors. Amplification used 60 Vbeta primers and 13 Jbeta primers. Only in-frame clones appear in the TCRdb table, and some are missing; sequencing was by immunoSEQ multiplex PCR. The data contain about 130,000 clones, around 78% of them singletons. The source material was PBMCs. These receptors came from a woman between 35 and 50 years old in good health and CMV-seronegative.

The gene calls are TRBV30 and TRBJ2-4; TRBD2 matches 9 bases. The CDR3 covers 12 residues. Germline assignment: CDR1 GTSNPN and CDR2 SVGIG (reference sequence). V gave up 2 bases and J gave up 12 bases; unmatched junction bases: 5. CDR3 region: CAWSSSGASQYF. CDR3 bases: TGTGCCTGGAGTTCTAGCGGGGCGAGTCAGTACTTC.

The chain joins TRBV11-3 to TRBJ2-2; TRBD2 might be the D (5 bases). CDR3 length equals 15 residues. Germline assignment: CDR1 SGHNT and CDR2 YENEEA. Trimming removed 4 bases at V and 5 bases at J, with 14 bases between. The CDR3 here is CASSSLEGATGELFF. The CDR3 DNA sequence: TGTGCCAGCAGCTCCCTCGAGGGAGCGACCGGGGAGCTGTTTTTT. The full variable domain, in which reference TRBV11-3 and TRBJ2-2 provide the parts outside the CDR3, is EAGVVQSPRYKIIEKKQPVAFWCNPISGHNTLYWYLQNLGQGPELLIRYENEEAVDDSQLPKDRFSAERLKGVDSTLKIQPAELGDSAVYLCASSSLEGATGELFFGEGSRLTVL.

The chain employs TRBV5-6 and TRBJ1-1; maybe TRBD1 (5 bases). Trimming shortened V by 3 bases and J by 2 bases, and 14 bases separated the two germline ends. This CDR3 has 15 residues. CDR1 SGHDT and CDR2 YYEEEE come from the germline V gene. The CDR3 here is CASSSKDRFNTEAFF. CDR3 nucleotide sequence: TGTGCCAGCAGCTCGAAAGACAGATTCAACACTGAAGCTTTCTTT.

The V gene is TRBV19, the J gene TRBJ1-3; D perhaps matches TRBD1 (6 bases). Germline CDR1 and CDR2: LNHDA and SQIVND (reference sequence). There are 16 residues in the CDR3. Trimming left V 5 bases short and J 0 bases short, with 14 bases between. CDR3 sequence reads: CASSPGQSFSGNTIYF. For the CDR3, the DNA is TGTGCCAGTAGTCCCGGACAGTCCTTCTCTGGAAACACCATATATTTT. Variable domain in full (rest from reference TRBV19 and TRBJ1-3): DGGITQSPKYLFRKEGQNVTLSCEQNLNHDAMYWYRQDPGQGLRLIYYSQIVNDFQKGDIAEGYSVSREKKESFPLTVTSAQKNPTAFYLCASSPGQSFSGNTIYFGEGSWLTVV.

This clone was detected once. The rearrangement links TRBV7-9 to TRBJ2-1; no firm D call. Looked up from germline, CDR1 is SEHNR and CDR2 is FQNEAQ (reference sequence). V lost 1 base to trimming and J lost 4 bases, with 11 bases between them. The CDR3 runs 15 residues. The CDR3 DNA reads TGTGCCAGCAGCTTAGAGACACCTCAATACAATGAGCAGTTCTTC. Encoded protein: CASSLETPQYNEQFF.

V usage is TRBV6-5 and J usage is TRBJ2-1; TRBD2 is a possible D gene (5 bases). The germline gives CDR1 MNHEY, CDR2 SVGAGI. With 0 bases removed from V and 2 bases from J, the gap between germline ends came to 11 bases. The CDR3 runs 16 residues. The CDR3 DNA is TGTGCCAGCAGTTACTCTTGGGAGACCCCCTACAATGAGCAGTTCTTC. Amino acids: CASSYSWETPYNEQFF.

J is TRBJ1-6 and V is TRBV28; D might be TRBD1 (6 bases). Trimming pared 4 bases from V and 0 bases from J, leaving 16 bases between. CDR1 and CDR2 (germline): MDHEN, SYDVKM. The CDR3 spans 18 residues. CDR3 amino acids: CASSSSRGLGSYNSPLHF. CDR3 bases: TGTGCCAGCAGTTCGTCCAGGGGTTTGGGCTCCTATAATTCACCCCTCCACTTT.

The chain recombines TRBV7-9 with TRBJ1-1, with 10 bases identical to TRBD1. With V trimmed by 3 bases and J by 6 bases, 4 bases remained unmatched. The germline V gene encodes CDR1 SEHNR and CDR2 FQNEAQ (reference sequence). The CDR3 is 14 amino acids. CDR3 loop: CASSFGTGAPEAFF. CDR3 nucleotide sequence: TGTGCCAGCAGCTTTGGGACAGGGGCCCCTGAAGCTTTCTTT.

The J gene is TRBJ2-7, the V gene TRBV29-1; TRBD1 matches 10 bases. Trimming at V came to 1 base and at J to 3 bases, leaving 3 bases not matched to a gene. The CDR3 sequence is 14 residues long. Germline CDR1 SQVTM, CDR2 ANQGSEA. The CDR3 DNA reads as TGCAGCGTTGAAGGGGACAGGGGAAGCTACGAGCAGTACTTC. This encodes CSVEGDRGSYEQYF.

The genes are TRBV28 and TRBJ2-3; D perhaps matches TRBD2 (5 bases). The CDR3 covers 13 residues. V was trimmed by 8 bases and J by 2 bases, leaving 11 bases between them. CDR1 is MDHEN and CDR2 is SYDVKM in the germline V gene. For the CDR3, the DNA is TGTGCCAGCCAGAGCGGATACACAGATACGCAGTATTTT. It specifies CASQSGYTDTQYF.

The rearrangement links TRBV6-5 to TRBJ2-7; 8 bases align to TRBD1. Germline values: CDR1 MNHEY, CDR2 SVGAGI. CDR3 length: 13 amino acids. Germline trimming cut 2 bases from V and 6 bases from J; bases unmatched to any gene: 3. As DNA, the CDR3 is TGTGCCAGCAGTTACGGACAGGGCGGCGAGCAGTACTTC. This gives the protein CASSYGQGGEQYF.

This chain connects TRBV2 to TRBJ2-5; D unresolved. The tail of the sequence fits TRBJ2-7 better, so the J call may be wrong. Germline assignment: CDR1 SNHLY and CDR2 FYNNEI. The CDR3 runs to 13 residues. CDR3 DNA: TGTGCCAGCAGTACGACAAATACCTACGAGCAGTACTTC. Translating gives CASSTTNTYEQYF.

Only one count was recorded for this clone. CDR3 region: CASSSRGSQYF. The CDR3, as DNA: TGTGCCAGCAGCTCCCGGGGGAGCCAGTACTTC. This sequence joins TRBV11-2 and TRBJ2-5, with D possibly matching TRBD2 (6 bases). This CDR3 comprises 11 residues. V lost 4 bases and J 10 bases, leaving 10 bases between the germline ends. Germline assignment: CDR1 SGHAT and CDR2 FQNNGV.

The chain is built from TRBV2 and TRBJ2-7; 7 bases line up with TRBD2. The CDR3 length is 15 residues. V lost 3 bases to trimming and J lost 2 bases; unmatched junction nucleotides: 7. Germline V gives CDR1 SNHLY, CDR2 FYNNEI. CDR3 in amino acids: CASSESGGPTYEQYF. The CDR3 region has the DNA TGTGCCAGCAGTGAGTCGGGAGGTCCCACCTACGAGCAGTACTTC.

V usage is TRBV6-1 and J usage is TRBJ2-6; unclear D gene. The CDR3 spans 15 residues. Germline lookup yields CDR1 MNHNS and CDR2 SASEGT. Trimming stripped 6 bases from V and 0 bases from J, with 9 bases between. The DNA for the CDR3 is TGTGCCAGCAGCAGACACTTCTCTGGGGCCAACGTCCTGACTTTC. Translated: CASSRHFSGANVLTF.

A few counts support this clone. V usage is TRBV28 and J usage is TRBJ1-5; D may be TRBD1 (5 bases). Germline CDR1 reads MDHEN; CDR2 reads SYDVKM. V was cut by 7 bases and J by 7 bases, with 17 bases left in between. The length of the CDR3 is 14 residues. CDR3 residues: CASNLGGDGQPQHF. The CDR3 bases are TGTGCCAGCAACCTGGGGGGGGACGGGCAGCCCCAGCATTTT.

This clone was recorded only once. The chain combines TRBV9 with TRBJ1-1, with unresolved D. This CDR3 is 15 amino acids long. Trimming left V 0 bases short and J 3 bases short, with 12 bases between. Germline V gene data show CDR1 as SGDLS and CDR2 as YYNGEE. The CDR3 loop reads CASSVDAGFYTEAFF. In DNA, the CDR3 is TGTGCCAGCAGCGTAGATGCTGGCTTCTACACTGAAGCTTTCTTT.

V and J are TRBV6-1 and TRBJ1-2; D possibly corresponds to TRBD1 (5 bases). This CDR3 contains 14 residues. Germline lookup yields CDR1 MNHNS and CDR2 SASEGT. V lost 7 bases and J lost 4, with 16 bases in between. The CDR3 DNA sequence: TGTGCCAGCACCACGGGTGGGGGGGGCTATGGCTACACCTTC. It specifies CASTTGGGGYGYTF.

This chain links TRBV4-2 with TRBJ1-5, with 9 positions matching TRBD1. Trimming cost V 2 bases and J 7 bases; bases outside gene matches: 3. CDR1 is LGHNA and CDR2 is YNFKEQ in the germline V gene. This CDR3 contains 14 residues. For the CDR3, the DNA is TGTGCCAGCAGCCAAAGACAGGGGGTCCAGCCCCAGCATTTT. Translating gives CASSQRQGVQPQHF.

The V call is TRBV28, the J call TRBJ1-1; 9 bases align to TRBD1. Germline V CDR1 and CDR2: MDHEN, SYDVKM. The CDR3 is 15 amino acids. The V and J ends lost 5 bases and 0 bases, in that order; junction bases with no gene match: 4. The CDR3 bases are TGTGCCAGCAGTCCAACAGGGGGCCTGAACACTGAAGCTTTCTTT. This codes for CASSPTGGLNTEAFF.

This sequence joins TRBV28 and TRBJ1-1; 9 bases are shared with TRBD1. The trim removed 6 bases at V and 7 bases at J, leaving 12 bases unmatched. This CDR3 comprises 15 residues. The germline CDR1 and CDR2 sequences are MDHEN and SYDVKM. This CDR3 reads CASSYHGQGQGEAFF. CDR3 DNA sequence: TGTGCCAGCAGCTACCACGGACAGGGGCAAGGTGAAGCTTTCTTT.